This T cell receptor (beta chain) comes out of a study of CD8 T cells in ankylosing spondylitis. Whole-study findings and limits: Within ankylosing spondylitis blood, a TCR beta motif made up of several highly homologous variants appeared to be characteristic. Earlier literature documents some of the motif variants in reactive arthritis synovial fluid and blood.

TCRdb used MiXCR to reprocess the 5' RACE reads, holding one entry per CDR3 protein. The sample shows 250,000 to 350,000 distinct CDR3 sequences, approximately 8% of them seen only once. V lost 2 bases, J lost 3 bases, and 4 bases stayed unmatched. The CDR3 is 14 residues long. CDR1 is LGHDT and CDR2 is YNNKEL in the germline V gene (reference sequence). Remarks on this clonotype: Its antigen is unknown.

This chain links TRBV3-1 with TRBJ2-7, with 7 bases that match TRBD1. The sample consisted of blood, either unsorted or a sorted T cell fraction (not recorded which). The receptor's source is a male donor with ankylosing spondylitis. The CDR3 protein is CASSQYRGYYEQYF. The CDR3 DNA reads TGTGCCAGCAGCCAATACAGGGGATACTACGAGCAGTACTTC.